These 18 T cell receptor beta chains were sequenced from one sample in a study of cytomegalovirus exposure and HLA in healthy donors. The PCR ran on 60 Vbeta and 13 Jbeta primers. Profiling relied on immunoSEQ multiplex PCR, and the TCRdb table lists in-frame clones only, not all of them. The sample lists about 140,000 clones, 73% occurring once. Sequenced input: PBMCs. The source of these receptors is a human donor in good health.

This clone was counted a few times. The J gene is TRBJ1-2, the V gene TRBV20-1, with D unresolved. Germline V gene data show CDR1 as DFQATT and CDR2 as SNEGSKA (reference sequence). V was clipped by 4 bases and J by 4 bases, with 7 bases between them. The CDR3 is 11 residues long. CDR3 DNA: TGCAGTGCTACATTTCCCTATGGCTACACCTTC. Its protein product is CSATFPYGYTF.

By its share, this clone is medium-sized. The chain carries TRBV25-1 and TRBJ2-7; TRBD1 matches 9 bases. Trimming at V came to 6 bases and at J to 5 bases, leaving 11 bases not matched to a gene. CDR1 and CDR2 (germline): MGHDK, SYGVNS. This CDR3 has 15 residues. Here the CDR3 reads CASSPQNRGLHEQYF. CDR3 coding DNA: TGTGCCAGCAGCCCTCAGAACAGGGGGCTCCACGAGCAGTACTTC.

The CDR3 sequence: CASSSTGQAAQETQYF. The CDR3 nucleotides are TGTGCCAGCAGTTCTACGGGACAGGCGGCACAAGAGACCCAGTACTTC. V is TRBV6-5 and J is TRBJ2-5, with 8 positions matching TRBD1. Germline values: CDR1 MNHEY, CDR2 SVGAGI. The V segment lost 4 bases and the J segment 2 bases; nucleotides outside the gene matches: 9. There are 16 residues in the CDR3.

J is TRBJ1-1 and V is TRBV5-4; TRBD1 aligns across 9 bases. The CDR3 length is 14 residues. Trimming cost V 5 bases and J 3 bases; bases outside gene matches: 5. Germline CDR1 SGHNT, CDR2 YYREEE (reference sequence). Here the CDR3 DNA reads TGTGCCAGCAGACAGGGGGCGATGGACACTGAAGCTTTCTTT. Residues: CASRQGAMDTEAFF.

V and J are TRBV12-5 and TRBJ2-7; D uncertain. The germline V gene encodes CDR1 LGHNT and CDR2 FRNRAP. V lost 6 bases and J 7 bases, leaving 16 bases between the germline ends. This CDR3 comprises 13 residues. The CDR3 region is CASGTSGSLEQYF. The CDR3 nucleotides are TGTGCTAGTGGGACATCCGGCTCGTTGGAGCAGTACTTC.

The chain recombines TRBV30 with TRBJ1-1, with D unclear. Germline V gives CDR1 GTSNPN, CDR2 SVGIG (reference sequence). The CDR3 totals 11 residues. Trimming cost V 4 bases and J 11 bases, with 14 bases left between them. This CDR3 reads CAWTTTRDAFF. The CDR3 DNA reads TGTGCCTGGACTACTACGCGCGATGCTTTCTTT.

The V gene is TRBV27, the J gene TRBJ1-1; no firm D call. Germline CDR1 reads MNHEY; CDR2 reads SMNVEV (reference sequence). V shed 8 bases and J shed 2 bases, with 15 bases lying between them. The CDR3 has 14 residues. In nucleotides, the CDR3 is TGTGCCAGCGGACTACTAGGCGTAAACACTGAAGCTTTCTTT. This sequence encodes CASGLLGVNTEAFF.

A single count supports this clone. The chain combines TRBV6-1 with TRBJ2-2; the match to TRBD2 covers 15 bases. The J segment lost 7 bases and the V segment lost 8 bases, leaving 5 bases of the junction unmatched. The CDR3 is 15 residues long. In germline, CDR1 is MNHNS, CDR2 SASEGT. The CDR3 here is CASHRTSGRVGELFF. CDR3 coding DNA: TGTGCCAGCCACAGGACTAGCGGGAGGGTCGGGGAGCTGTTTTTT.

In this sample, this clone turned up once. The V and J genes are TRBV12-5 and TRBJ2-1; 10 nucleotides match TRBD2. The CDR3 totals 14 residues. Germline CDR1 reads LGHNT; CDR2 reads FRNRAP. V trimming: 6 bases; J trimming: 4 bases; junction bases outside the gene matches: 3. The CDR3 nucleotides read TGTGCTAGTGGGCTAGCGGGGGAATACAATGAGCAGTTCTTC. Its protein is CASGLAGEYNEQFF.

The V gene is TRBV11-3, the J gene TRBJ2-3; 9 bases are shared with TRBD1. The CDR3 length is 20 residues. With V trimmed by 5 bases and J by 1 base, 19 bases remained unmatched. Germline-derived CDR1 and CDR2 are SGHNT and YENEEA. DNA of the CDR3: TGTGCCAGCAGCATGTATGGGACCGGGACAGGGATTGGAGGCACAGATACGCAGTATTTT. Protein sequence: CASSMYGTGTGIGGTDTQYF.

The gene calls are TRBV27 and TRBJ2-7, with 10 bases matching TRBD1. Germline lookup yields CDR1 MNHEY and CDR2 SMNVEV (reference sequence). The CDR3 length is 13 residues. V gave up 5 bases and J gave up 4 bases; unmatched junction bases: 2. The CDR3 sequence: CASSRDRGYEQYF. The CDR3 nucleotides read TGTGCCAGCAGTCGGGACAGGGGATACGAGCAGTACTTC.

V gene TRBV10-1 combines with J gene TRBJ1-3; the match to TRBD1 covers 7 bases. Germline CDR1 and CDR2: WNHNN and SYGVQD (reference sequence). Germline trimming cut 6 bases from V and 9 bases from J; bases unmatched to any gene: 8. CDR3 size: 13 residues. CDR3 nucleotide sequence: TGCGCCAGCAGCCGGGACAGAACCTCCACCATATATTTT. This gives the protein CASSRDRTSTIYF.

The chain recombines TRBV6-5 with TRBJ2-7; maybe TRBD1 (5 bases). This CDR3 comprises 15 residues. Trimming removed 0 bases at V and 2 bases at J, with 11 bases between. The germline CDR1 and CDR2 sequences are MNHEY and SVGAGI. CDR3 sequence (DNA): TGTGCCAGCAGTTACTCGAACAGGTACCCCTACGAGCAGTACTTC. Translation: CASSYSNRYPYEQYF.

The gene calls are TRBV5-1 and TRBJ2-5; 8 bases fit TRBD1. The J call is doubtful: the DNA matches TRBJ2-7 better. CDR1 is SGHRS, CDR2 YFSETQ, per germline. CDR3 size: 16 residues. CDR3: CASSAGQGRIGHEQYF. The CDR3 DNA reads as TGCGCCAGCAGCGCCGGACAGGGTCGGATTGGCCACGAGCAGTACTTC.

The chain carries TRBV6-5 and TRBJ2-7; 7 bases agree with TRBD1. J was trimmed by 2 bases and V by 6 bases; bases with no gene match: 7. Per the germline V gene, CDR1 is MNHEY and CDR2 is SVGAGI. This CDR3 is 14 amino acids long. The CDR3 is CASRADRVAYEQYF. The CDR3 nucleotides read TGTGCCAGCAGAGCCGACAGGGTAGCCTACGAGCAGTACTTC.

The chain couples TRBV7-2 to TRBJ1-1; D might be TRBD1 (6 bases). V shed 2 bases and J shed 0 bases, with 13 bases lying between them. CDR1 and CDR2 (germline): SGHTA, FQGNSA. This CDR3 spans 16 amino acids. The CDR3 is CASSLIGGPMNTEAFF. The CDR3 DNA reads TGTGCCAGCAGCTTAATTGGGGGCCCCATGAACACTGAAGCTTTCTTT.

The chain recombines TRBV5-4 with TRBJ1-1; D gene uncertain. The germline CDR1 and CDR2 sequences are SGHNT and YYREEE (reference sequence). The CDR3 sequence is 13 residues long. V lost 4 bases and J 1 base, leaving 8 bases between the germline ends. The CDR3 DNA reads as TGTGCCAGCAGCGCGGAGGGGAACACTGAAGCTTTCTTT. It codes for CASSAEGNTEAFF.

V and J are TRBV28 and TRBJ1-2; D remains ambiguous. The V end lost 6 bases, the J end lost 8 bases, and 13 bases lay between the germline ends. The CDR3 is 12 residues long. Per the germline V gene, CDR1 is MDHEN and CDR2 is SYDVKM. The DNA for the CDR3 is TGTGCCAGCAGCCTACCGGGGAACGGCTACACCTTC. Its protein is CASSLPGNGYTF.